This T cell receptor (beta chain) was found in a study of OX40 agonist ivuxolimab in advanced cancers. Study background: Recorded diagnoses for dose-escalation patients were hepatocellular carcinoma, melanoma, renal cell or head and neck cancer. Three partial responders included one hepatocellular carcinoma patient and two cutaneous melanoma patients. Study-level findings and limits: Averaged across samples, CD8+ T cells carried more expanded clones than CD4+ did.

Worth noting for this clone: The antigen remains undetermined.

The protocol was immunoSEQ multiplex PCR, while the TCRdb copy is restricted to in-frame clones and leaves out a portion. The sample yields roughly 76,000 clones, 91% seen once. Samples of blood were obtained at baseline, on cycle 4 day 1, and on cycle 7 day 1. This CDR3 has 18 amino acids. V lost 4 bases, J lost 0 bases, and 13 bases stayed unmatched. Germline CDR1 and CDR2: MNHEY and SMNVEV (reference sequence). The V and J genes are TRBV27 and TRBJ2-7; 9 bases agree with TRBD1. The specimen comprised CD4+ or CD8+ T cells sorted from blood, sampled in a trial of the OX40 agonist ivuxolimab. The clonotype originates from an adult with an advanced solid tumor such as melanoma, head and neck, liver or kidney cancer. The CDR3 region has the DNA TGTGCCAGCAGTTCGGGACAGGGAGGTTGGCGTGGCTCCTACGAGCAGTACTTC. Its protein product is CASSSGQGGWRGSYEQYF.